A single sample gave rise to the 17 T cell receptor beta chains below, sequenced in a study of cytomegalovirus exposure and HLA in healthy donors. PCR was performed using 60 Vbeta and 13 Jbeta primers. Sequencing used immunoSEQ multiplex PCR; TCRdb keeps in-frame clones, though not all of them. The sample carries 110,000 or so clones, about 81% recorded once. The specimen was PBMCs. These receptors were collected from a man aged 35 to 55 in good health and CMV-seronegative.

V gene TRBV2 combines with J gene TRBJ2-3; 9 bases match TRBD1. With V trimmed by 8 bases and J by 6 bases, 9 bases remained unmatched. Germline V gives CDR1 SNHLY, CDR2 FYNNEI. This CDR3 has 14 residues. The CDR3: CASAGQGRLDTQYF. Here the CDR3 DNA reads TGTGCCAGCGCGGGACAGGGACGCCTGGATACGCAGTATTTT. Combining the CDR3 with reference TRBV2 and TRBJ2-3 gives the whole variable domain EPEVTQTPSHQVTQMGQEVILRCVPISNHLYFYWYRQILGQKVEFLVSFYNNEISEKSEIFDDQFSVERPDGSNFTLKIRSTKLEDSAMYFCASAGQGRLDTQYFGPGTRLTVL.

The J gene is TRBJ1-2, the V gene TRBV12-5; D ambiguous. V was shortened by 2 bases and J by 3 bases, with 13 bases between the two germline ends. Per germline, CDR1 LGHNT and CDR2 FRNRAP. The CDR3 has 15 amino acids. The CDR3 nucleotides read TGTGCTAGTGGTTTGCCAGAGCCCGGGGACTATGGCTACACCTTC. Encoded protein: CASGLPEPGDYGYTF.

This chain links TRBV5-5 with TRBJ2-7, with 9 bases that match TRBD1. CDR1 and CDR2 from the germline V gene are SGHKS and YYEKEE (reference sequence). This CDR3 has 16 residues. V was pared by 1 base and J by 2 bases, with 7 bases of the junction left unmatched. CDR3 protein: CASSLSLGTGTYEQYF. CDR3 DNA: TGTGCCAGCAGCTTGAGTTTAGGGACAGGGACCTACGAGCAGTACTTC. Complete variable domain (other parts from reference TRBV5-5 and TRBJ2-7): DAGVTQSPTHLIKTRGQQVTLRCSPISGHKSVSWYQQVLGQGPQFIFQYYEKEERGRGNFPDRFSARQFPNYSSELNVNALLLGDSALYLCASSLSLGTGTYEQYFGPGTRLTVT.

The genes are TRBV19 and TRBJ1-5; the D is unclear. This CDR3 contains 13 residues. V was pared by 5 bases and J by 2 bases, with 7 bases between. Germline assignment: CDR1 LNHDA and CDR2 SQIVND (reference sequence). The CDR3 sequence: CASSDKGNQPQHF. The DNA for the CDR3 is TGTGCCAGTAGTGACAAGGGCAATCAGCCCCAGCATTTT.

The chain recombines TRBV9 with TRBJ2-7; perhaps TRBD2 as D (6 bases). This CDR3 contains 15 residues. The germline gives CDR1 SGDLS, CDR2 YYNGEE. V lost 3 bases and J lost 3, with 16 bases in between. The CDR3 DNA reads TGTGCCAGCAGCGCTGTGGGGGGTCCCCTCTACGAGCAGTACTTC. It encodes CASSAVGGPLYEQYF.

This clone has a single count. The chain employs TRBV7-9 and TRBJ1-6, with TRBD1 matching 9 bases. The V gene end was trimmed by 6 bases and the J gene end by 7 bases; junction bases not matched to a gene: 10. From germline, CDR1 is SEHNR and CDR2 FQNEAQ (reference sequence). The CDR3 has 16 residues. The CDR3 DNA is TGTGCCAGCAGTTTAAAGGCCGGGACAGGGAATTCACCCCTCCACTTT. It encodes CASSLKAGTGNSPLHF.

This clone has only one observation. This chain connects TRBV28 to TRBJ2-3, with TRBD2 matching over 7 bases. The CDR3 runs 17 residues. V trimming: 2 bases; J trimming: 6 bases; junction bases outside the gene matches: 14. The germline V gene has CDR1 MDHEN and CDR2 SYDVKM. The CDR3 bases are TGTGCCAGCAGTTTAACTCGCGGGAGCATATCGAGGGATACGCAGTATTTT. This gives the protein CASSLTRGSISRDTQYF.

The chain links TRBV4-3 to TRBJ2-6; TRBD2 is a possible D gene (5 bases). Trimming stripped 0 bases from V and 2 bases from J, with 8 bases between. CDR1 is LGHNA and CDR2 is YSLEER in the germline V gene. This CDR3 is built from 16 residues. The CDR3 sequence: CASSQDHGAGANVLTF. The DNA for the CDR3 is TGCGCCAGCAGCCAAGATCACGGGGCTGGGGCCAACGTCCTGACTTTC.

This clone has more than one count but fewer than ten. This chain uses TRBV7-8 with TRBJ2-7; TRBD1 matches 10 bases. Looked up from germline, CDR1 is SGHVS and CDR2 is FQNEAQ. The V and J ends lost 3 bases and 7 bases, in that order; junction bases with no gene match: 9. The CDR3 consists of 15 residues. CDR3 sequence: CASSFSGTGVGEQYF. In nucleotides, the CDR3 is TGTGCCAGCAGCTTTTCGGGGACAGGGGTTGGGGAGCAGTACTTC.

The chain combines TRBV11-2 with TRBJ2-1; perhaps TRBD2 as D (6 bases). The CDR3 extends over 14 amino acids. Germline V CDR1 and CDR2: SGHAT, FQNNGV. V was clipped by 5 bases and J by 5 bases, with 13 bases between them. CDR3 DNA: TGTGCCAGCAGCGGGGGACTTAGAAACAATGAGCAGTTCTTC. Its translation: CASSGGLRNNEQFF.

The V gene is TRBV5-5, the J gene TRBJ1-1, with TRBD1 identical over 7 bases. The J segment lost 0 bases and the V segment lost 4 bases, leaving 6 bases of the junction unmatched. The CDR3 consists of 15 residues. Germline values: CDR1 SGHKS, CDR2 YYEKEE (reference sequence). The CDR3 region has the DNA TGTGCCAGCAGCCCACCCGGGACAGTGAACACTGAAGCTTTCTTT. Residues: CASSPPGTVNTEAFF.

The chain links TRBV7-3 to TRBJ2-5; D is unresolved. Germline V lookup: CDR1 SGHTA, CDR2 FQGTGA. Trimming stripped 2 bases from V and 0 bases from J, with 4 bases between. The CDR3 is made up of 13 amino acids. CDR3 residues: CASSLAYQETQYF. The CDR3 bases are TGTGCCAGCAGCTTAGCGTACCAAGAGACCCAGTACTTC.

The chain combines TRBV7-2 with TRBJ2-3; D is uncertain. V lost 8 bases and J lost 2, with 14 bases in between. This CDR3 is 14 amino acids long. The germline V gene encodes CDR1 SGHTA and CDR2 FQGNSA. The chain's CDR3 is CASVRTALTDTQYF. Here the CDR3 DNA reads TGTGCCAGCGTTCGCACAGCTCTCACAGATACGCAGTATTTT.

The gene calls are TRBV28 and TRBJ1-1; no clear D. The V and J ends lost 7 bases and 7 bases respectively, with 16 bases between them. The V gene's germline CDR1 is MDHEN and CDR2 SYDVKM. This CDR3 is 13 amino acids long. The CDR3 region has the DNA TGTGCCAGCATGTTACCAGACCGCGGTGAAGCTTTCTTT. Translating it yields CASMLPDRGEAFF.

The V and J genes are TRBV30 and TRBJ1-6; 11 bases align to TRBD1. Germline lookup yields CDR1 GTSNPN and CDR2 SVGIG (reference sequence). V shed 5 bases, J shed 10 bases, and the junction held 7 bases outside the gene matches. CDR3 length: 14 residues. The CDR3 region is CAWDGQGAYSPLHF. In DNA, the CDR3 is TGTGCCTGGGACGGACAGGGGGCTTACTCACCCCTCCACTTT.

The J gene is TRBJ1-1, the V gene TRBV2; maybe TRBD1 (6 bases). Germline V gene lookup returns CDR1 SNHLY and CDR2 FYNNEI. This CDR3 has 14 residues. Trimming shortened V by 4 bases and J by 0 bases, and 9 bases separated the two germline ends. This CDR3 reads CASSVGQMNTEAFF. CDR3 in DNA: TGTGCCAGCAGTGTGGGACAAATGAACACTGAAGCTTTCTTT.

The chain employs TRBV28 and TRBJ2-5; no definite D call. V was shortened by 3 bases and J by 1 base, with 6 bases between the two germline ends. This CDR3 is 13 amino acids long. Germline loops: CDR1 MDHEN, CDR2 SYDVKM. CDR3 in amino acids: CASSFQFQETQYF. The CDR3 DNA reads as TGTGCCAGCAGTTTCCAGTTCCAAGAGACCCAGTACTTC.